This TCR beta chain was found in a study of shared clonotypes between healthy human individuals. Study at large: Each donor had three CD4 naive, three CD4 memory, two CD8 naive and one CD8 memory plate. Whole-study findings and limits: Among non-shared clonotypes, generation probabilities were lower than among those shared by all four donors.

Each subset's genomic DNA was shared equally among a number of immunoSEQ plates. Produced via immunoSEQ multiplex PCR; TCRdb's table is partial and in-frame only. The repertoire holds roughly 2,000,000 clones, with approximately 92% as singletons. On this clone itself: Its specificity is not known.

The CDR3 runs to 15 residues. J was trimmed by 0 bases and V by 6 bases; bases with no gene match: 8. Germline CDR1 reads SEHNR; CDR2 reads FQNEAQ (reference sequence). Naive CD8 cells lacked CD45RO, underwent positive selection for CCR7 and left out terminally differentiated effector memory CD45RA+ cells. The TCR was taken from a man aged 18 to 29 in good health. Some clones in this sample may be carry-over from other donors' samples. The V call is TRBV7-9, the J call TRBJ2-7, with 7 bases lining up with TRBD1. Sequenced: naive CD8+ T cells from PBMCs. The CDR3 loop reads CASSSGQLSSYEQYF. The CDR3, as DNA: TGTGCCAGCAGTTCGGGACAGCTAAGCTCCTACGAGCAGTACTTC.